Here is one TCR beta chain with its context. Its antigen is not identified. The germline V gene encodes CDR1 MGHDK and CDR2 SYGVNS. V dropped 8 bases and J dropped 0 bases, with 17 bases sitting between them. CDR3 size: 15 residues. This sample was included in a study of beta chain features in type 1 diabetes. Since all of the isolated RNA was reverse transcribed, expressed TCRB transcripts were what got sequenced. Data came from immunoSEQ multiplex PCR; TCRdb stores just in-frame clones and leaves some out. The sample includes a few hundred thousand clones, over 10% seen only once; the top ten take about 0.01%. Study-level points and caveats: Here, the possible influence of HLA type (on TCRB rearrangement) remained unresolved. There was a moderate but significant shortening of TCRB CDR3s in all four CD4+ subsets of Type 1 diabetes patients. A PCR bias possibly favoring shorter templates would apply equally to patients and controls.

V gene TRBV25-1 combines with J gene TRBJ2-7; the D gene is possibly TRBD1 (6 bases). The clonotype was recovered from a woman aged 18-35 years with type 1 diabetes. Sequencing was done on a sample of naive CD4+ T cells from blood. The CDR3 sequence: CASGMMTGYSYEQYF. The CDR3 DNA sequence: TGTGCCAGCGGAATGATGACAGGTTACTCCTACGAGCAGTACTTC.